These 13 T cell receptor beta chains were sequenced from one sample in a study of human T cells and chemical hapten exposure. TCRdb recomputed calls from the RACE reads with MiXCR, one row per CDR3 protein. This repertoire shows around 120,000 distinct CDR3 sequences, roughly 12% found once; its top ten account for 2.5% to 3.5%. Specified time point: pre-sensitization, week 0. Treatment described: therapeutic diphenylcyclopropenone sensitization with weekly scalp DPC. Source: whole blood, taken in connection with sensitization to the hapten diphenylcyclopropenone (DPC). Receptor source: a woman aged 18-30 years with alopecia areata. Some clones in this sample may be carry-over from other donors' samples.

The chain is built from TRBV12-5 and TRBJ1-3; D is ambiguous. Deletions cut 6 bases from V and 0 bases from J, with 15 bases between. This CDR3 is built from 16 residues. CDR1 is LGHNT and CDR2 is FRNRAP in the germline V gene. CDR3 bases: TGTGCTAGTGGCCAAAGGGTCGGAAGCTCTGGAAACACCATATATTTT. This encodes CASGQRVGSSGNTIYF.

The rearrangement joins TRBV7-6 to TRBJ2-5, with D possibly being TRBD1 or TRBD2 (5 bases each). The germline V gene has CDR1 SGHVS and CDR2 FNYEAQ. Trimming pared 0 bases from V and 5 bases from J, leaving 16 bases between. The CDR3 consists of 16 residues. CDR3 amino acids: CASSLAPGRSGETQYF. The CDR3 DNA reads TGTGCCAGCAGCTTAGCCCCGGGACGATCGGGGGAGACCCAGTACTTC.

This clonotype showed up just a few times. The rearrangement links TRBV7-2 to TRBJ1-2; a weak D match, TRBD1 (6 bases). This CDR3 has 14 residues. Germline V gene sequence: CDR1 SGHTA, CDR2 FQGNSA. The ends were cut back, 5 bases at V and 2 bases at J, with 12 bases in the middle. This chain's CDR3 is CASSPPTGNYGYTF. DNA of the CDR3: TGTGCCAGCAGCCCACCAACAGGGAACTATGGCTACACCTTC.

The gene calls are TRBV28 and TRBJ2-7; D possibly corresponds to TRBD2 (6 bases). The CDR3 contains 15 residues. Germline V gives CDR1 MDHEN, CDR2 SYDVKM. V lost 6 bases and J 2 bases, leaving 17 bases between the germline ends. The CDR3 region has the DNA TGTGCCAGCAGCCCCCAGGTGGAGGGACCCTACGAGCAGTACTTC. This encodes CASSPQVEGPYEQYF.

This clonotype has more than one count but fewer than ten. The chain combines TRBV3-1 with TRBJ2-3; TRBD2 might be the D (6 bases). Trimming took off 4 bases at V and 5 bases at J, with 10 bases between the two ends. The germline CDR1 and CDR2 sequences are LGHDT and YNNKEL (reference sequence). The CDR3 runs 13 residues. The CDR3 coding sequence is TGTGCCAGCAGCCCGCTAGCGTTAGATACGCAGTATTTT. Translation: CASSPLALDTQYF.

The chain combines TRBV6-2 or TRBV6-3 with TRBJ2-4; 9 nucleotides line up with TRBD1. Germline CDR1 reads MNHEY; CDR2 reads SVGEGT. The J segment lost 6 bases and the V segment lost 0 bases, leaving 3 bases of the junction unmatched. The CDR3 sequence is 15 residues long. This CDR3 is CASSYSRGQGNIQYF. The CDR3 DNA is TGTGCCAGCAGTTACTCCAGGGGACAGGGAAACATTCAGTACTTC.

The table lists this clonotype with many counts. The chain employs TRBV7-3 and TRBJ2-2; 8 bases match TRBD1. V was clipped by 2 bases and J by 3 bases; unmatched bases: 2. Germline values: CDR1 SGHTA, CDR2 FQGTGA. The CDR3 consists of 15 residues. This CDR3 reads CASSLSGGDTGELFF. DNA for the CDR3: TGTGCCAGCAGCTTATCAGGGGGCGACACCGGGGAGCTGTTTTTT.

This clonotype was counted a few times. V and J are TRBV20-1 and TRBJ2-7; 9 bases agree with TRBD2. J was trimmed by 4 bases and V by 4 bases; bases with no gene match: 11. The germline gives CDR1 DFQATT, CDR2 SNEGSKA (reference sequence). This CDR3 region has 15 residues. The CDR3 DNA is TGCAGTGCTACGCCCCTTGCGGGGGGGCTTTACGAGCAGTACTTC. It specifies CSATPLAGGLYEQYF.

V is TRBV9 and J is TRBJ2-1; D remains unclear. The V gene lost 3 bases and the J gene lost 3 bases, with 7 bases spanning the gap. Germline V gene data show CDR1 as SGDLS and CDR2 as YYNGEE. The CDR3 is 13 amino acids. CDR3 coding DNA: TGTGCCAGCAGCGGATGGGACTACAATGAGCAGTTCTTC. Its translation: CASSGWDYNEQFF.

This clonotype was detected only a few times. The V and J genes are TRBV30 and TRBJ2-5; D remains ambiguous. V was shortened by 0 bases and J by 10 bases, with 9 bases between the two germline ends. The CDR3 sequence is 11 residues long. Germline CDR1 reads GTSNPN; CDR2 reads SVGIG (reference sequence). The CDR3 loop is CAWSVDGIQYF. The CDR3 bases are TGTGCCTGGAGTGTCGATGGTATCCAGTACTTC.

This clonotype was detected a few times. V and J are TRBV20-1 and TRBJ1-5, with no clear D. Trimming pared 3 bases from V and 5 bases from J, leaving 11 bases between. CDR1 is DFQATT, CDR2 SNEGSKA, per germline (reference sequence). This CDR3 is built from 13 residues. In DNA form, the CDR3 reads TGCAGTGCTAGGCTTGGCGGTTATCAGCCCCAGCATTTT. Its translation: CSARLGGYQPQHF.

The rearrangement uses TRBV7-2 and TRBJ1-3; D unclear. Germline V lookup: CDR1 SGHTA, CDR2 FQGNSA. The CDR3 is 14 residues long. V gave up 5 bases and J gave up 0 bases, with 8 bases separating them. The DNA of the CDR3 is TGTGCCAGCAGCACACAAAGCTCTGGAAACACCATATATTTT. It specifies CASSTQSSGNTIYF.

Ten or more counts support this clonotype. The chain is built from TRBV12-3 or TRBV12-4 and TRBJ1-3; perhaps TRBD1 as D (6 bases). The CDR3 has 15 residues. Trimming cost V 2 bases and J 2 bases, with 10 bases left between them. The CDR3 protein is CASSLTPGAGNTIYF. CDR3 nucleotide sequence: TGTGCCAGCAGTTTAACTCCAGGGGCTGGAAACACCATATATTTT.